Presented here are 4 T cell receptor beta chains from one specimen sequenced in a study of T-cell reconstitution after alpha-beta-depleted transplantation in children. The library targeted TCRbeta and was prepared with unique molecular identifiers. TCRdb reanalysed the PCR reads using MiXCR and keeps one entry per CDR3 protein. The data hold fewer than 700,000 distinct CDR3 sequences, with 10% to 15% observed a single time. The sample in question was PBMCs, mostly from graft donor cells, obtained 360 days after TCRalphabeta/CD19-depleted stem cell transplant. The receptor set was obtained from a male patient between 5 and 17 years old who had a stem cell transplant for acute myeloid leukemia, so the T cells may come from the graft donor.

The sample holds many counts of this clonotype. This chain links TRBV15 with TRBJ2-2, with TRBD2 matching over 7 bases. Germline loops: CDR1 LNHNV, CDR2 YYDKDF (reference sequence). The CDR3 is made up of 17 amino acids. Trimming at V came to 0 bases and at J to 1 base, leaving 5 bases not matched to a gene. In DNA form, the CDR3 reads TGTGCCACCAGCAGAGATGGGCCTAGCGGGAACACCGGGGAGCTGTTTTTT. This codes for CATSRDGPSGNTGELFF.

In this sample, this clonotype turned up a few times. This chain joins TRBV20-1 and TRBJ2-2; 11 bases map to TRBD2. The CDR3 totals 18 residues. The V and J ends lost 1 base and 2 bases, in that order; junction bases with no gene match: 9. Germline V gives CDR1 DFQATT, CDR2 SNEGSKA (reference sequence). CDR3: CSARGGYLAGGNTGELFF. The CDR3 DNA sequence: TGCAGTGCTAGAGGAGGGTACCTAGCGGGAGGCAACACCGGGGAGCTGTTTTTT.

This clonotype was picked up one time. This chain uses TRBV12-3 or TRBV12-4 with TRBJ2-3; D unclear. The ends were cut back, 0 bases at V and 11 bases at J, with 18 bases in the middle. The CDR3 runs 15 residues. The CDR3 loop reads CASSLAAARSVGQYF. CDR3 sequence (DNA): TGTGCCAGCAGTTTAGCTGCGGCCCGAAGTGTGGGGCAGTATTTT.

In its sample, this clonotype was seen many times. The rearrangement uses TRBV3-1 and TRBJ2-7; a weak D match, TRBD1 (6 bases). CDR1 LGHDT and CDR2 YNNKEL come from the germline V gene (reference sequence). This CDR3 comprises 15 residues. V was pared by 2 bases and J by 7 bases, with 18 bases between. In DNA, the CDR3 is TGTGCCAGCAGCCAACTGGGGACAAAGGTGTGGGAGCAGTACTTC. Translation gives CASSQLGTKVWEQYF.